This entry concerns a single T cell receptor (beta chain). This clone's antigen is unknown. No per-base quality is available; no much larger clone lies one base away. The CDR3, cysteine through phenylalanine, is 15 amino acids long. Only the CDR3 portion is preserved as DNA: 45 bases, with reading frame beginning at the first base. Germline trimming: 8 bases from V, 7 bases from J; junction bases outside gene matches: 12. CDR1 MDHEN and CDR2 SYDVKM are derived from the germline V gene. The data were taken from a study of blood T cell repertoires in COVID-19 (dated by TCRdb to the early 2020s). Background for the entire study: The collaborator samples originated in the United States, Italy and Spain and spanned the acute and convalescent phases of COVID-19. The repertoires were made available in a free public database intended to serve as a resource for research on the immune response to SARS-CoV-2. Deeply sampled blood TCRbeta repertoires from subjects exposed to, actively infected with, or recovered from COVID-19 were included in the dataset. Where available, HLA class I and class II types were obtained from metadata supplied by the sample provider rather than from assay-based typing. Samples were obtained from the ongoing ImmuneRACE study (first 160 participants) and from some 1,200 subjects provided by 6 global collaborators. The sample metadata nearly always contained a de-identified subject ID, COVID-19 status, age in years and sex. The prospective study material was composed of cDNA or gDNA derived from T cells, B-cell-depleted T cells, or PBMCs.

Participants in the prospective study were aged roughly 18 to 95 years, lived in some 24 United States geographic areas, and enrolled through a virtual design. To assign participants to cohorts, the prospective study relied on clinical history that participants themselves reported in a screening survey and a study questionnaire. Exposed participants had been in contact, within 2 weeks of entering the study, with a person who had a PCR-confirmed or clinician-diagnosed case of COVID-19. Each participant in the prospective study had whole blood, serum and a nasopharyngeal or oropharyngeal swab collected by mobile phlebotomists. Additional blood draws and questionnaires over a 2-month period could optionally be provided by prospective study participants. Prospective study blood samples were shipped either frozen or at room temperature before DNA extraction. The immunoSEQ Assay, a bias-controlled multiplex PCR, was used to amplify TCRbeta CDR3 regions from genomic DNA. Under the source paper's analysis protocol: The number of nucleated cells in each sample was estimated by amplification of reference gene primers within the assay. To quantify the absolute abundance of each unique TCRbeta CDR3 rearrangement, sequence reads were collapsed and filtered. For each sample, productive Simpson clonality was calculated as the square root of Simpson's diversity index over productive rearrangements. TCRdb re-hosts the immuneACCESS table, in-frame sequences only. Its copies lack some clones; in the studies checked, an unresolved V gene accounts for under half of them, and the cause for the rest is not known. V, J and clone size are taken as reported in that table, and D and trimming were inferred from the DNA itself. The sample records about 150,000 clones, 65% to 85% of which are singletons. The ten biggest clones cover more than 4.5% of the sample.

Results and caveats for the whole study, not just this receptor: Clinical and demographic metadata were provided uncurated, with the amount varying by source and participant.

This TCR derives from a man in his 70s who had been exposed to COVID-19. Sequencing was performed on PBMCs or T cells enriched from blood (not recorded which). The sequence links TRBV28 to TRBJ2-2, with 8 junctional bases fitting TRBD1. In nucleotides, the sequence is TGTGCCAGCCTACCCTGGCAGGGGGCAAGCGGGGAGCTGTTTTTT. The encoded protein is CASLPWQGASGELFF.